One sample yielded the 20 T cell receptor beta chains listed below, sequenced in a study of blood T cells in healthy people across ages. Primed by a sample-barcoded 5' primer and a J-beta primer mix, a second PCR proceeded for 7 to 11 cycles. TCRdb passed the 5' RACE reads through MiXCR, listing each CDR3 protein once. The sample gives fewer than 950,000 distinct CDR3 sequences, 53% of which show up once; about two fifths is in the top ten. Input material: blood. All receptors derive from a man at least 80 years old in good health.

The CDR3 DNA is TGTGCCAGCAGCCAAGAGTATGATGGCTACACCTTC. This gives the protein CASSQEYDGYTF. The chain is built from TRBV14 and TRBJ1-2; D gene ambiguous. This CDR3 contains 12 residues. Germline CDR1 SGHDN, CDR2 FVKESK. The V end was cut by 0 bases, the J end by 6 bases, with 5 bases between.

V is TRBV20-1 and J is TRBJ2-3; D gene unclear. Deletions cut 4 bases from V and 6 bases from J, with 5 bases between. The CDR3 length is 10 residues. Germline V gives CDR1 DFQATT, CDR2 SNEGSKA (reference sequence). In DNA form, the CDR3 reads TGCAGTGCTAAAGAGGATACGCAGTATTTT. The encoded protein is CSAKEDTQYF.

The chain joins TRBV14 to TRBJ1-1, with a weak D call TRBD1 (5 bases). V gave up 3 bases and J gave up 10 bases, with 12 bases separating them. CDR1 SGHDN and CDR2 FVKESK come from the germline V gene. This CDR3 region has 12 residues. CDR3 residues: CASSQGWGGAFF. The CDR3 DNA is TGTGCCAGCAGCCAGGGATGGGGGGGAGCTTTCTTT.

The genes are TRBV7-3 and TRBJ2-3; D unclear. Germline loops: CDR1 SGHTA, CDR2 FQGTGA. V was cut by 3 bases and J by 3 bases, with 7 bases left in between. The length of the CDR3 is 13 residues. The CDR3 DNA follows: TGTGCCAGCAGCTTGTCCCTAACAGATACGCAGTATTTT. Translation: CASSLSLTDTQYF.

The gene calls are TRBV3-1 and TRBJ2-2; TRBD1 matches 9 bases. The length of the CDR3 is 17 residues. Germline trimming cut 1 base from V and 4 bases from J; bases unmatched to any gene: 7. CDR1 and CDR2 from the germline V gene are LGHDT and YNNKEL (reference sequence). The CDR3 DNA follows: TGTGCCAGCAGCCAAGTTGGACAGGGGAGGGTCACCGGGGAGCTGTTTTTT. It yields the protein CASSQVGQGRVTGELFF.

This clonotype has more than one count but fewer than ten. The CDR3 sequence is CASSYSLGRAGTDTQYF. In DNA, the CDR3 is TGTGCCAGCAGTTACTCGCTCGGGAGGGCCGGGACAGATACGCAGTATTTT. This chain joins TRBV6-5 and TRBJ2-3; 8 bases fit TRBD2. CDR3 length equals 17 residues. Germline V lookup: CDR1 MNHEY, CDR2 SVGAGI. Unmatched junction bases numbered 8, after V lost 0 bases and J lost 3 bases.

Regarding this clonotype: The junction departs from the called germline gene at one end, perhaps through a read error. The chain recombines TRBV6-5 with TRBJ2-1, with D hard to call. Germline CDR1 MNHEY, CDR2 SVGAGI. CDR3 length: 15 residues. The CDR3 DNA reads as TGTGCCAGCAGTTACCGTGGGCTTTTGGGCAATGAGCAGGTCTTC. Its translation is CASSYRGLLGNEQVF.

V usage is TRBV7-3 and J usage is TRBJ2-2, with 7 bases that match TRBD2. The CDR3 runs to 15 residues. Looked up from germline, CDR1 is SGHTA and CDR2 is FQGTGA. J gave up 5 bases and V 10 bases, and 13 bases lay outside the gene matches. As DNA, the CDR3 is TGTGCCACTGCGATGGGCGGGAGCCGAACCGGGGAGCTGTTTTTT. Its translation: CATAMGGSRTGELFF.

The chain carries TRBV5-1 and TRBJ2-3; 11 bases match TRBD2. The CDR3 runs to 14 residues. Germline V gene sequence: CDR1 SGHRS, CDR2 YFSETQ. After removal of 5 bases from V and 14 bases from J, the junction contained 13 bases not matched to a gene. The CDR3 DNA sequence: TGCGCCAGCAGACCAACTAGCGGGAGCAGATACGCGTATTTT. Residues: CASRPTSGSRYAYF.

This chain uses TRBV28 with TRBJ2-1; tentatively, D is TRBD2 (6 bases). The CDR3 has 12 residues. V lost 7 bases and J lost 6, with 10 bases in between. From germline, CDR1 is MDHEN and CDR2 SYDVKM. CDR3 protein: CASTGTLNEQFF. For the CDR3, the DNA is TGTGCCAGCACCGGGACTCTCAATGAGCAGTTCTTC.

The chain links TRBV15 to TRBJ1-4, with 10 bases aligning to TRBD1. The CDR3 runs 16 residues. CDR1 is LNHNV and CDR2 is YYDKDF in the germline V gene (reference sequence). V gave up 7 bases and J gave up 6 bases; unmatched junction bases: 11. Here the CDR3 reads CATTPIPGTGDEKLFF. CDR3 coding DNA: TGTGCCACCACCCCGATTCCCGGGACAGGGGATGAAAAACTGTTTTTT.

The chain carries TRBV7-2 and TRBJ2-7, with 8 nucleotides matching TRBD2. The CDR3 extends over 13 amino acids. The trim removed 5 bases at V and 5 bases at J, leaving 5 bases unmatched. Germline lookup yields CDR1 SGHTA and CDR2 FQGNSA. This CDR3 is CASSRGGKDEQYF. CDR3 DNA: TGTGCCAGCAGCCGGGGGGGGAAAGACGAGCAGTACTTC.

This chain links TRBV6-1 with TRBJ2-3; 11 bases map to TRBD1. This CDR3 is built from 18 residues. Germline CDR1 and CDR2: MNHNS and SASEGT. V lost 4 bases to trimming and J lost 0 bases; unmatched junction nucleotides: 9. The CDR3, as DNA: TGTGCCAGCAGTGGGGGTCCGGGACAGGGGGTCAGCACAGATACGCAGTATTTT. Protein: CASSGGPGQGVSTDTQYF.

This sequence joins TRBV12-3 or TRBV12-4 and TRBJ2-5; D uncertain. V was pared by 6 bases and J by 5 bases, with 13 bases between. There are 13 residues in the CDR3. The CDR3 nucleotides are TGTGCCAGCAGATCCCTCGGCCGGGAGACCCAGTACTTC. Translation: CASRSLGRETQYF.

The CDR3 region is CASSSPGTAGGNSPLHF. The CDR3, as DNA: TGTGCCAGCAGTTCACCCGGGACAGCCGGCGGGAATTCACCCCTCCACTTT. This sequence joins TRBV27 and TRBJ1-6; 7 positions agree with TRBD1. This CDR3 comprises 17 residues. The J segment lost 7 bases and the V segment lost 4 bases, leaving 13 bases of the junction unmatched. CDR1 MNHEY and CDR2 SMNVEV come from the germline V gene (reference sequence).

This chain joins TRBV5-1 and TRBJ1-5, with a tentative D call TRBD1 (5 bases). This CDR3 has 15 amino acids. V was clipped by 4 bases and J by 5 bases, with 16 bases between them. The germline V gene encodes CDR1 SGHRS and CDR2 YFSETQ. The CDR3 nucleotides read TGCGCCAGCAGCCCCGACGGGGACTTGGATCAGCCCCAGCATTTT. Its protein product is CASSPDGDLDQPQHF. The full variable domain, rest sourced from reference TRBV5-1 and TRBJ1-5, is KAGVTQTPRYLIKTRGQQVTLSCSPISGHRSVSWYQQTPGQGLQFLFEYFSETQRNKGNFPGRFSGRQFSNSRSEMNVSTLELGDSALYLCASSPDGDLDQPQHFGDGTRLSIL.

The rearrangement links TRBV20-1 to TRBJ2-1, with D possibly being TRBD2 (5 bases). Near its end, the DNA agrees better with TRBJ2-7, so the J call may be wrong. The CDR3 extends over 13 amino acids. CDR1 DFQATT and CDR2 SNEGSKA come from the germline V gene (reference sequence). The CDR3 reads CSAGLVGGGEQYF. CDR3 sequence (DNA): TGCAGTGCCGGGCTGGTCGGAGGAGGCGAGCAGTACTTC.

The chain employs TRBV28 and TRBJ1-5, with D possibly matching TRBD1 (5 bases). From germline, CDR1 is MDHEN and CDR2 SYDVKM. The CDR3 extends over 15 amino acids. The V end lost 7 bases, the J end lost 3 bases, and 16 bases lay between the germline ends. The CDR3 nucleotides read TGTGCCAGCAAAGTCCTTGGCAGGGACAATCAGCCCCAGCATTTT. It is translated as CASKVLGRDNQPQHF.

In DNA form, the CDR3 reads TGTGCTAGTGGTTTGCCGGTACTAGCTTCCTACAATGAGCAGTTCTTC. Translation gives CASGLPVLASYNEQFF. The rearrangement links TRBV12-5 to TRBJ2-1, with D possibly matching TRBD2 (6 bases). The CDR3 covers 16 residues. From germline, CDR1 is LGHNT and CDR2 FRNRAP. Trimming removed 2 bases from V and 1 base from J, with 12 bases in between.

The chain employs TRBV7-2 and TRBJ2-3; tentative D call: TRBD2 (6 bases). Trimming stripped 1 base from V and 2 bases from J, with 10 bases between. The CDR3 runs to 15 residues. Germline V lookup: CDR1 SGHTA, CDR2 FQGNSA. The CDR3 sequence is CASSLVREPTDTQYF. DNA of the CDR3: TGTGCCAGCAGCTTAGTCCGGGAGCCCACAGATACGCAGTATTTT.